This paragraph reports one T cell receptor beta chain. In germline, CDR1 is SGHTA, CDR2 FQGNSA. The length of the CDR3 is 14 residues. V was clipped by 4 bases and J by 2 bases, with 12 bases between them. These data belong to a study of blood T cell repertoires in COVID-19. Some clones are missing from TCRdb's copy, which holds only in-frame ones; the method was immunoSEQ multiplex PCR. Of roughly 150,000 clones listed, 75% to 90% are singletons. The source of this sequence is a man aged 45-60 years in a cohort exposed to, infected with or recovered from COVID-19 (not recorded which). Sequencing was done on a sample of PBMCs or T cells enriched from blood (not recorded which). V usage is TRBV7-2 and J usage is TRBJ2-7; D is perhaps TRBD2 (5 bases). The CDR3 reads CASSYRDGAYEQYF. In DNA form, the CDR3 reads TGTGCCAGCAGCTACCGCGACGGGGCCTACGAGCAGTACTTC.